This T cell receptor beta chain stems from a study of human T cells and chemical hapten exposure. Study-wide findings and caveats: A positive correlation with patch test score was shown by PT1 expanded TCR counts.

Time point denoted: patch test 3, about 24 weeks after DPC sensitization. Documented treatment: therapeutic diphenylcyclopropenone sensitization with weekly scalp DPC. TCRdb reprocessed the RACE reads with MiXCR, giving one entry per CDR3 protein. The sample consists of 30,000 or so distinct CDR3 sequences, over 4.5% of them appearing once. The CDR3 extends over 11 amino acids. Per germline, CDR1 DFQATT and CDR2 SNEGSKA (reference sequence). Between the trimmed V and J ends, which lost 4 bases and 9 bases, there was a span of 10 bases. This clonotype was seen at least ten times. The antigen is unknown.

The chain employs TRBV20-1 and TRBJ2-1; D remains ambiguous. This receptor was identified in a man aged 25 to 40 with alopecia areata. Some clones in this sample may be carry-over from other donors' samples. Sequencing used whole blood, obtained in connection with sensitization to the hapten diphenylcyclopropenone (DPC). DNA of the CDR3: TGCAGTGCTAAGGGCCTCAGTGAGCAGTTCTTC. Translation gives CSAKGLSEQFF.